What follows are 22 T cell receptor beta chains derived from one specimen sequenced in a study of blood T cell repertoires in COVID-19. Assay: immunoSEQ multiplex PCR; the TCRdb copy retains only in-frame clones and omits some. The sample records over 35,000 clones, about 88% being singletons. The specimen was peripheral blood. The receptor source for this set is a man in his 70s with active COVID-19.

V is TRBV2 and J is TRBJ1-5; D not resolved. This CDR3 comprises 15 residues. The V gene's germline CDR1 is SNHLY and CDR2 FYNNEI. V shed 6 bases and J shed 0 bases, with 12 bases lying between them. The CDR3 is CASRSLDYSNQPQHF. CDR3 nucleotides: TGTGCCAGCAGGTCCCTGGACTATAGCAATCAGCCCCAGCATTTT.

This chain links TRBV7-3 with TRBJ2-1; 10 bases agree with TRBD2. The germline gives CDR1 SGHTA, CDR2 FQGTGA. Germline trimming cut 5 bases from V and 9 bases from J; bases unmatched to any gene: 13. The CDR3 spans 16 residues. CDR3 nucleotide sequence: TGTGCCAGCAGCCTCCTCCCCCTTAGCGGGGGGATTGAGCAGTTCTTC. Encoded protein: CASSLLPLSGGIEQFF. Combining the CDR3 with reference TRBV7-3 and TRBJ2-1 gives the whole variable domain GAGVSQTPSNKVTEKGKYVELRCDPISGHTALYWYRQSLGQGPEFLIYFQGTGAADDSGLPNDRFFAVRPEGSVSTLKIQRTERGDSAVYLCASSLLPLSGGIEQFFGPGTRLTVL.

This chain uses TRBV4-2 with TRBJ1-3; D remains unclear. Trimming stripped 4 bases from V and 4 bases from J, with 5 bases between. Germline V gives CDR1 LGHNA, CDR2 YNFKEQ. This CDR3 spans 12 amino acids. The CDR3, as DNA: TGTGCCAGCAGCCCAGCGGGAAACACCATATATTTT. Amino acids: CASSPAGNTIYF.

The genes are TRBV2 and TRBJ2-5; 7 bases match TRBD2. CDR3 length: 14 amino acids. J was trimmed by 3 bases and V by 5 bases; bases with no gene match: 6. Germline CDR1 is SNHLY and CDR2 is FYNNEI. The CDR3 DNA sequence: TGTGCCAGCAGTAGGGGTCTAGCGGAAGAGACCCAGTACTTC. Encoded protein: CASSRGLAEETQYF.

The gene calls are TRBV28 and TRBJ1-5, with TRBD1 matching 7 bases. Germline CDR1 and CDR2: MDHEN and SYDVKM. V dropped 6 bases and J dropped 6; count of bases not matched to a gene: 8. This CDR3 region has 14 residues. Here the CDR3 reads CASRDRERSQPQHF. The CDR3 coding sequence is TGTGCCAGCAGAGACAGGGAGAGGAGTCAGCCCCAGCATTTT.

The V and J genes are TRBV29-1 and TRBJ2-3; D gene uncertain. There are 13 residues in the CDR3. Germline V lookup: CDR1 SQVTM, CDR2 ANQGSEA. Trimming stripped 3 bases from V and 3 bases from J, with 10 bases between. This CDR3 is CSVDGYITDTQYF. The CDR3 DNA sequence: TGCAGCGTTGACGGGTATATAACAGATACGCAGTATTTT.

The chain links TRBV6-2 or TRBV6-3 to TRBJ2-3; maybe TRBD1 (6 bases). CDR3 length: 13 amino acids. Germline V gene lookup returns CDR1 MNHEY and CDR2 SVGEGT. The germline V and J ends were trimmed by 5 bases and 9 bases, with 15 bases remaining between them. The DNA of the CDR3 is TGTGCCAGCAGTCCCCGGCAGGGGACCACGCAGTATTTT. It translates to CASSPRQGTTQYF.

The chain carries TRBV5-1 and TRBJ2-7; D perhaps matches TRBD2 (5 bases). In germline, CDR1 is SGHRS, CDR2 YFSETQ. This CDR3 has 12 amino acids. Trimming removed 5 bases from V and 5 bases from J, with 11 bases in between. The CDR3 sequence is CASRRVGDEQYF. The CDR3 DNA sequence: TGCGCCAGCAGAAGGGTCGGGGACGAGCAGTACTTC.

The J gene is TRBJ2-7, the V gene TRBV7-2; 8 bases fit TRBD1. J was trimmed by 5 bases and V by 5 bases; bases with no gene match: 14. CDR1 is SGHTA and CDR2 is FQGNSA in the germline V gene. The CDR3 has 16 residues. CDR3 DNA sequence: TGTGCCAGCAGCCCTGACAGGGGTCATTGGCGCGACGAGCAGTACTTC. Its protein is CASSPDRGHWRDEQYF.

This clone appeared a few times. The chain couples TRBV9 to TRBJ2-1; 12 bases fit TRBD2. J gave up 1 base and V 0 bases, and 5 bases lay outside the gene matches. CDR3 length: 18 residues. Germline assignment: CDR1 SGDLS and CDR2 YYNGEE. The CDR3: CASSVVPSGGGSYNEQFF. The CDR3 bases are TGTGCCAGCAGCGTAGTTCCTAGCGGGGGGGGATCCTACAATGAGCAGTTCTTC.

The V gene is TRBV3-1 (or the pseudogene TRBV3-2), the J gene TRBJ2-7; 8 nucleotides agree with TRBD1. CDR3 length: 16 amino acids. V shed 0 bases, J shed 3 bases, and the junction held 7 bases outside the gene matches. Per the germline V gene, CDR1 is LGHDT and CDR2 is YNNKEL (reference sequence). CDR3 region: CASSQDVNRGYYEQYF. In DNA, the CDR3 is TGTGCCAGCAGCCAAGATGTCAACAGGGGGTACTACGAGCAGTACTTC.

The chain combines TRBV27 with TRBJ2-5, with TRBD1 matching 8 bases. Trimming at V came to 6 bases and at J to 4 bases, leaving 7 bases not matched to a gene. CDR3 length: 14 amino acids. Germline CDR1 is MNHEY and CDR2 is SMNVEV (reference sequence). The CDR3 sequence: CASSSQGTGETQYF. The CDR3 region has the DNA TGTGCCAGCAGCTCACAGGGGACAGGAGAGACCCAGTACTTC.

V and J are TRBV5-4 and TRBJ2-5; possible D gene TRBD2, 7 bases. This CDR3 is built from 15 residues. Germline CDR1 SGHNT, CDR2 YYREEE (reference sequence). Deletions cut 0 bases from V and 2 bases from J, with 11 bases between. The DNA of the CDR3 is TGTGCCAGCAGCTTGGACCGGGGGGCTCAAGAGACCCAGTACTTC. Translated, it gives CASSLDRGAQETQYF.

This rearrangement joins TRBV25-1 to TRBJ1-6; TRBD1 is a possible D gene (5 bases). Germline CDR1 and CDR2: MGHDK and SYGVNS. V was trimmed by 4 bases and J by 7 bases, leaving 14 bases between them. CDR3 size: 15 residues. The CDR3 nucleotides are TGTGCCAGCAGTGGACGGGGGGGGAGGAATTCACCCCTCCACTTT. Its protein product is CASSGRGGRNSPLHF.

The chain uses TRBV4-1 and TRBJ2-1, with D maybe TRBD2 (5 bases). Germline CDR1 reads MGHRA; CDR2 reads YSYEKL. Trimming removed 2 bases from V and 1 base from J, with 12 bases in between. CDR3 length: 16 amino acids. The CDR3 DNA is TGCGCCAGCAGCCAACCATCCAGCGGATCCTACAATGAGCAGTTCTTC. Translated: CASSQPSSGSYNEQFF.

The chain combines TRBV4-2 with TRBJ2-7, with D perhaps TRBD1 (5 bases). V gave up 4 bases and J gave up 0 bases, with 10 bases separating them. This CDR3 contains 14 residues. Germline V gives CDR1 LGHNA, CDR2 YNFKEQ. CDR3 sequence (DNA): TGTGCCAGCAGCCCCCCGGACACCTCCTACGAGCAGTACTTC. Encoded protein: CASSPPDTSYEQYF.

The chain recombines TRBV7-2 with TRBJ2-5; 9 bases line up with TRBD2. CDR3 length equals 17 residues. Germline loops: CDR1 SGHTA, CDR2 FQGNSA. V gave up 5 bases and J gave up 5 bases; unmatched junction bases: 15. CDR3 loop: CASSENGREGSMETQYF. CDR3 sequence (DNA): TGTGCCAGCAGCGAAAACGGGCGGGAGGGGAGTATGGAGACCCAGTACTTC.

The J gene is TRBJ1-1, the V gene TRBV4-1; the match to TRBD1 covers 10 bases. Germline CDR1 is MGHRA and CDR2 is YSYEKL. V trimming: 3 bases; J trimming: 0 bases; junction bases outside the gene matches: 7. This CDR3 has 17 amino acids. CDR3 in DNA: TGCGCCAGCAGCCAGGAAGACAGGGGGCTCATGAACACTGAAGCTTTCTTT. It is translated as CASSQEDRGLMNTEAFF.

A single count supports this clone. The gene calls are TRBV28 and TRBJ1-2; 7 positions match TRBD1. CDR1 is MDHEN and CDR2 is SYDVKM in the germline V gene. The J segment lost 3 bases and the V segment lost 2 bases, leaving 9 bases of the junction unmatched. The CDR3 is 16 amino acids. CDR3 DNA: TGTGCCAGCAGTTTACGGCGTGGCAGGGGGGACTATGGCTACACCTTC. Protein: CASSLRRGRGDYGYTF.

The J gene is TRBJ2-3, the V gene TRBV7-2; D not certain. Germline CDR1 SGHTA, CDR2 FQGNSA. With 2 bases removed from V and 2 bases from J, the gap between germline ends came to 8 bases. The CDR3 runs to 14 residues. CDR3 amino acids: CASSLSRYTDTQYF. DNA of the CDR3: TGTGCCAGCAGCTTAAGCAGGTACACAGATACGCAGTATTTT.

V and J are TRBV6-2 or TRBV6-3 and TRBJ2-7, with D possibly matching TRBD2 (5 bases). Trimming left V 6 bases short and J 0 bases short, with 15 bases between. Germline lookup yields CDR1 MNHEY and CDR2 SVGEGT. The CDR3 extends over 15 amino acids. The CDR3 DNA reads TGTGCCAGCAGCCGCGGACTCCTCAGCTCCTACGAGCAGTACTTC. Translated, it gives CASSRGLLSSYEQYF.

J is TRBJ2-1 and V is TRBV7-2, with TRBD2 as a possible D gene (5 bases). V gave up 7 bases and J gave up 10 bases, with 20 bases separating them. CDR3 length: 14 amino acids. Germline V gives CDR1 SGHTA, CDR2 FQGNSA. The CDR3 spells CASTRGAPSGEQFF. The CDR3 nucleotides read TGTGCCAGCACCCGGGGAGCGCCGTCGGGGGAGCAGTTCTTC.